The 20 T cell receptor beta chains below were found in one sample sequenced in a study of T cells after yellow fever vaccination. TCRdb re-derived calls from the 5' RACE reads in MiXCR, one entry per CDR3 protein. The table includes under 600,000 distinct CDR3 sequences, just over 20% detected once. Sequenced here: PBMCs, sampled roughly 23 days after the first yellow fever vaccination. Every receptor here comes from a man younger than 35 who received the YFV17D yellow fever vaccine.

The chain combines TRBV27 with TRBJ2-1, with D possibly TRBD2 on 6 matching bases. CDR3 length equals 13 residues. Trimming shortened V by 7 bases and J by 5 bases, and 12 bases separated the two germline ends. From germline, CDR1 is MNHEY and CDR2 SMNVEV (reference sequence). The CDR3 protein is CASTPGRHNEQFF. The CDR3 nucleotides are TGTGCCAGCACCCCAGGGAGGCACAATGAGCAGTTCTTC.

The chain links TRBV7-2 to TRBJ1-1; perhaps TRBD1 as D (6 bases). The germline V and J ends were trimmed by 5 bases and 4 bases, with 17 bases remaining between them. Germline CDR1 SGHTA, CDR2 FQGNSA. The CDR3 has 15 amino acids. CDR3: CASSPRGAGGTEAFF. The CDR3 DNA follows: TGTGCCAGCAGCCCCCGGGGGGCTGGTGGCACTGAAGCTTTCTTT.

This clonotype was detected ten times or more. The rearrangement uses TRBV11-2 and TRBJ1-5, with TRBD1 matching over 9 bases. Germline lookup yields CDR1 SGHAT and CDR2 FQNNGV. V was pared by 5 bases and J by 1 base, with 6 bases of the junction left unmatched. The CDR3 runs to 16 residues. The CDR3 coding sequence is TGTGCCAGCAGCCCTCGGACAGGGGAGAGCAATCAGCCCCAGCATTTT. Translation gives CASSPRTGESNQPQHF.

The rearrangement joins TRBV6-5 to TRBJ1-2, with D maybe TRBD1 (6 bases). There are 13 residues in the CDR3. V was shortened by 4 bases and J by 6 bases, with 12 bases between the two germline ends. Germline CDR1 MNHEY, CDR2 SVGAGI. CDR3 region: CASSFQGSDGYTF. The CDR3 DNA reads TGTGCCAGCAGTTTCCAGGGGAGTGATGGCTACACCTTC.

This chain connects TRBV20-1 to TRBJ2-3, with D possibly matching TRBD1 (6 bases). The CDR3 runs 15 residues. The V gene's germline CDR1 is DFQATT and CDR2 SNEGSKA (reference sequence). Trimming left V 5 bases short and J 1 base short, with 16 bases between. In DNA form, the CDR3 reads TGCAGTGCTCATCCTGCAGGACAGCGCACAGATACGCAGTATTTT. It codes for CSAHPAGQRTDTQYF.

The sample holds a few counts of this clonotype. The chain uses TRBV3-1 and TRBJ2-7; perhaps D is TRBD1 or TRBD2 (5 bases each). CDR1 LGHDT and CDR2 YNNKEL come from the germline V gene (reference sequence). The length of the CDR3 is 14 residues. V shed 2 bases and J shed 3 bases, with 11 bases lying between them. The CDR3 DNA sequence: TGTGCCAGCAGCCAATCCCCGGGGCTCTACGAGCAGTACTTC. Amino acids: CASSQSPGLYEQYF.

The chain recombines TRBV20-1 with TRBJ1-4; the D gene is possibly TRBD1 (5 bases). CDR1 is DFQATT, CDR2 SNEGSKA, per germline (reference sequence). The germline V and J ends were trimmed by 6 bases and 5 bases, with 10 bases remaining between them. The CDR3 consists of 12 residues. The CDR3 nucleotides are TGCAGTGCCCCCCGGGGGAATGAAAAACTGTTTTTT. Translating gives CSAPRGNEKLFF.

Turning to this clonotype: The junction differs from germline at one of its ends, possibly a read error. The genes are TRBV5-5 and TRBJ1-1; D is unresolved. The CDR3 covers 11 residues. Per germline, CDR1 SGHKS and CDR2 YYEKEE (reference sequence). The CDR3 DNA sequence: TGTGCCAGCGGAAAGGGTGGGGAAGCTTCCTTT. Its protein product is CASGKGGEASF.

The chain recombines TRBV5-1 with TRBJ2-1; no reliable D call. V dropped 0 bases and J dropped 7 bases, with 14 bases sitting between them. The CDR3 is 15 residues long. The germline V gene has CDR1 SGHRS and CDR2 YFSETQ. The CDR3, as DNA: TGCGCCAGCAGCTTGGATAGGTTGGGAAGAAATGAGCAGTTCTTC. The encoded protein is CASSLDRLGRNEQFF.

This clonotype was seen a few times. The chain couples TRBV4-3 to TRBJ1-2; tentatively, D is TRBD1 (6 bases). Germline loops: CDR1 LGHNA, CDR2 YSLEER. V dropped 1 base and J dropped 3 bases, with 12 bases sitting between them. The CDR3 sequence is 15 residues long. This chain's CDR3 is CASSQAGAGDYGYTF. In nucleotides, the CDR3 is TGCGCCAGCAGCCAAGCGGGGGCGGGGGACTATGGCTACACCTTC.

The CDR3 loop is CASSPLVTSGGPLSNTGELFF. CDR3 coding DNA: TGTGCCAGCTCACCACTGGTGACTAGCGGGGGCCCTCTCTCGAACACCGGGGAGCTGTTTTTT. The chain couples TRBV18 to TRBJ2-2; 12 bases line up with TRBD2. The CDR3 is made up of 21 amino acids. CDR1 and CDR2 from the germline V gene are KGHSH and LQKENI. The J segment lost 0 bases and the V segment lost 1 base, leaving 12 bases of the junction unmatched.

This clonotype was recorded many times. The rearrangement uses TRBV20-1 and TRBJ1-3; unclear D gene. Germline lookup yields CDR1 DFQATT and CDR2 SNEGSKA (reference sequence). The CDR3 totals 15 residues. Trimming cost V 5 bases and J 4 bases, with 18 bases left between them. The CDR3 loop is CSASSPEPVGNTIYF. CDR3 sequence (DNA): TGCAGTGCTTCCTCACCCGAGCCAGTCGGAAACACCATATATTTT.

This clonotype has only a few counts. DNA of the CDR3: TGCAGCGCCAGACCATTACCCATGGCCAAAAACATTCAGTACTTC. It encodes CSARPLPMAKNIQYF. V gene TRBV29-1 combines with J gene TRBJ2-4; D is unresolved. Germline assignment: CDR1 SQVTM and CDR2 ANQGSEA. The CDR3 is 15 residues long. The V and J ends lost 7 bases and 1 base respectively, with 17 bases between them. Combining the CDR3 with reference TRBV29-1 and TRBJ2-4 gives the whole variable domain SAVISQKPSRDICQRGTSLTIQCQVDSQVTMMFWYRQQPGQSLTLIATANQGSEATYESGFVIDKFPISRPNLTFSTLTVSNMSPEDSSIYLCSARPLPMAKNIQYFGAGTRLSVL.

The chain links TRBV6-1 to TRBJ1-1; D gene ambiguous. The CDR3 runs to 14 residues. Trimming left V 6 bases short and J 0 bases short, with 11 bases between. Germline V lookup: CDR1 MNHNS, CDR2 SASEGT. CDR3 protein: CASRSTGMNTEAFF. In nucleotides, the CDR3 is TGTGCCAGCAGGTCGACTGGCATGAACACTGAAGCTTTCTTT.

Here the CDR3 reads CASSSAPDTQYF. CDR3 bases: TGTGCCAGCAGTTCCGCTCCAGATACGCAGTATTTT. The chain carries TRBV12-3 or TRBV12-4 and TRBJ2-3, with D unclear. This CDR3 contains 12 residues. V was cut by 4 bases and J by 4 bases, with 6 bases left in between.

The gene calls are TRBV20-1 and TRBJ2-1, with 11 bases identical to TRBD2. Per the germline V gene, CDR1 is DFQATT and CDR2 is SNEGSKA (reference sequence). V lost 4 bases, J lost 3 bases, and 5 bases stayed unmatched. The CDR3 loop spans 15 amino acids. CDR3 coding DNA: TGCAGTGCTAAACTAGCGGGGGCACACTACAATGAGCAGTTCTTC. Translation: CSAKLAGAHYNEQFF.

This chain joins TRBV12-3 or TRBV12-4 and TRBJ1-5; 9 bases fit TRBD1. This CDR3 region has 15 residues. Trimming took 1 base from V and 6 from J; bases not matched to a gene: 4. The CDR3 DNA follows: TGTGCCAGCAGTTTAGAGGGACAGGGTTTTCAGCCCCAGCATTTT. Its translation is CASSLEGQGFQPQHF.

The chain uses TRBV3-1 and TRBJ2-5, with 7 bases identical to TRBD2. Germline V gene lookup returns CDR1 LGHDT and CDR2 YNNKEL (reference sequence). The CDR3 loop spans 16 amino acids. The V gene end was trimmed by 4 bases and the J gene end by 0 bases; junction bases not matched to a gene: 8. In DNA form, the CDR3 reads TGTGCCAGCAGCCGGAGGGGCGGGGGAGACCAAGAGACCCAGTACTTC. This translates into CASSRRGGGDQETQYF.

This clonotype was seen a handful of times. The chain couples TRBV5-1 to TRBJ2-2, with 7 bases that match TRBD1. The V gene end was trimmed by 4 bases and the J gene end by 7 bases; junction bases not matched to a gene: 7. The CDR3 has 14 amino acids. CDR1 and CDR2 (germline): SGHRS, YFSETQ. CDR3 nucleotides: TGCGCCAGCAGCCCCGGACAGGCAGGCGGGGAGCTGTTTTTT. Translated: CASSPGQAGGELFF.

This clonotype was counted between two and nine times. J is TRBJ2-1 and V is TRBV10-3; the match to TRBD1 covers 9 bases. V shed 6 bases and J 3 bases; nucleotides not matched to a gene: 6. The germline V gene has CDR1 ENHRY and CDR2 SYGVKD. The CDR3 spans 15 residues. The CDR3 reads CAIRVPGQGYNEQFF. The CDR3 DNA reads TGTGCCATCAGAGTACCGGGACAGGGCTACAATGAGCAGTTCTTC.